The next 16 T cell receptor beta chains were all read from a single sample in a study of cytomegalovirus exposure and HLA in healthy donors. Primers for the PCR totalled 60 Vbeta and 13 Jbeta. Clones were sequenced by immunoSEQ multiplex PCR, and TCRdb holds only the in-frame ones, with some missing. The sample table includes some 200,000 clones. Sequences were obtained from PBMCs. These receptors all stem from a girl between 2 and 10 years old in good health and CMV-seropositive.

V and J are TRBV7-6 and TRBJ2-7; TRBD1 might be the D (5 bases). The CDR3 is made up of 14 amino acids. Trimming took 0 bases from V and 1 from J, leaving 7 bases between them. The germline gives CDR1 SGHVS, CDR2 FNYEAQ. The CDR3 bases are TGTGCCAGCAGCTTAGCGACAGATTCCTACGAGCAGTACTTC. Amino acids: CASSLATDSYEQYF.

The chain has TRBV4-1 and TRBJ1-1, with 12 bases aligning to TRBD1. Germline lookup yields CDR1 MGHRA and CDR2 YSYEKL. After removal of 5 bases from V and 4 bases from J, the junction contained 8 bases not matched to a gene. There are 16 residues in the CDR3. CDR3 amino acids: CASSSGQGARSTEAFF. CDR3 DNA: TGCGCCAGCAGCTCGGGACAGGGGGCTAGGAGCACTGAAGCTTTCTTT.

To note about this clone: Additional DNA sequences in this sample encode the identical CDR3. The CDR3 spells CASRDRPNTGELFF. As DNA, the CDR3 is TGTGCCAGCAGGGACAGACCGAACACCGGGGAGCTGTTTTTT. V and J are TRBV2 and TRBJ2-2, with D perhaps TRBD1 (6 bases). Germline V gene sequence: CDR1 SNHLY, CDR2 FYNNEI. The CDR3 length is 14 residues. V was trimmed by 6 bases and J by 0 bases, leaving 8 bases between them.

This sequence joins TRBV10-3 and TRBJ2-3; possibly TRBD2 for D (5 bases). This CDR3 spans 14 amino acids. Trimming removed 8 bases from V and 5 bases from J, with 17 bases in between. Germline V gene sequence: CDR1 ENHRY, CDR2 SYGVKD. The CDR3 DNA reads as TGTGCCATCCAGTGGGAAAGCGGCAGAGATACGCAGTATTTT. It specifies CAIQWESGRDTQYF.

The chain couples TRBV7-9 to TRBJ1-2; no firm D call. V was clipped by 1 base and J by 5 bases, with 11 bases between them. Germline V gene sequence: CDR1 SEHNR, CDR2 FQNEAQ (reference sequence). This CDR3 contains 14 residues. CDR3 amino acids: CASSLVRHLYGYTF. CDR3 nucleotide sequence: TGTGCCAGCAGCTTAGTCAGACATCTGTATGGCTACACCTTC.

The V and J genes are TRBV4-2 and TRBJ2-1; D is ambiguous. The CDR3 has 13 residues. V lost 5 bases to trimming and J lost 6 bases, with 11 bases between them. Germline CDR1 reads LGHNA; CDR2 reads YNFKEQ. The CDR3 coding sequence is TGTGCCAGCAGCTCAAGTTACTCCAATGAGCAGTTCTTC. Protein sequence: CASSSSYSNEQFF.

This chain uses TRBV7-3 with TRBJ2-1, with TRBD2 identical over 8 bases. V was clipped by 1 base and J by 9 bases; unmatched bases: 8. Germline values: CDR1 SGHTA, CDR2 FQGTGA. This CDR3 region has 15 residues. The CDR3 sequence: CASSLNPGGPGEQFF. The CDR3, as DNA: TGTGCCAGCAGCTTAAACCCGGGAGGGCCAGGTGAGCAGTTCTTC.

The V gene is TRBV28, the J gene TRBJ1-1; perhaps TRBD1 as D (6 bases). The CDR3 is 13 amino acids. With 7 bases removed from V and 7 bases from J, the gap between germline ends came to 16 bases. Germline lookup yields CDR1 MDHEN and CDR2 SYDVKM. The CDR3 DNA is TGTGCCAGCACCCTTTCCCAGGGGAATGAAGCTTTCTTT. Translating gives CASTLSQGNEAFF. Together with reference TRBV28 and TRBJ1-1, the CDR3 gives the full variable domain: DVKVTQSSRYLVKRTGEKVFLECVQDMDHENMFWYRQDPGLGLRLIYFSYDVKMKEKGDIPEGYSVSREKKERFSLILESASTNQTSMYLCASTLSQGNEAFFGQGTRLTVV.

CDR3 in amino acids: CASSQDFRNQPQHF. The CDR3 region has the DNA TGTGCCAGCTCACAGGACTTCAGGAATCAGCCCCAGCATTTT. This sequence joins TRBV18 and TRBJ1-5; D not resolved. Germline V lookup: CDR1 KGHSH, CDR2 LQKENI. V lost 4 bases and J lost 4, with 11 bases in between. The CDR3 is 14 amino acids. Full variable domain (missing parts from reference TRBV18 and TRBJ1-5): NAGVMQNPRHLVRRRGQEARLRCSPMKGHSHVYWYRQLPEEGLKFMVYLQKENIIDESGMPKERFSAEFPKEGPSILRIQQVVRGDSAAYFCASSQDFRNQPQHFGDGTRLSIL.

The chain employs TRBV10-3 and TRBJ2-1; 13 bases agree with TRBD2. Germline CDR1 ENHRY, CDR2 SYGVKD. The V and J ends lost 6 bases and 7 bases, in that order; junction bases with no gene match: 3. This CDR3 region has 14 residues. The CDR3: CAIRRTSGRNEQFF. In DNA, the CDR3 is TGTGCCATCAGAAGGACTAGCGGGAGAAATGAGCAGTTCTTC.

The chain employs TRBV5-4 and TRBJ1-2; 10 nucleotides line up with TRBD1. CDR1 is SGHNT, CDR2 YYREEE, per germline (reference sequence). J gave up 6 bases and V 4 bases, and 12 bases lay outside the gene matches. CDR3 length equals 16 residues. The CDR3: CASSLDRGLTRDGYTF. DNA of the CDR3: TGTGCCAGCAGCCTGGACAGGGGGTTAACTAGGGATGGCTACACCTTC.

The chain uses TRBV5-8 and TRBJ1-5, with 9 bases aligning to TRBD1. Germline CDR1 SGHTS, CDR2 YDEGEE. The ends lost 0 bases at V and 6 bases at J; junction bases unmatched: 10. CDR3 length: 17 residues. The CDR3 sequence is CASSLGRDRVVRQPQHF. The CDR3, as DNA: TGTGCCAGCAGCTTGGGTCGGGACAGGGTGGTACGTCAGCCCCAGCATTTT.

The V gene is TRBV2, the J gene TRBJ1-1, with 8 bases matching TRBD1. Trimming took 9 bases from V and 1 from J; bases not matched to a gene: 1. Germline CDR1 SNHLY, CDR2 FYNNEI. This CDR3 spans 12 amino acids. The DNA for the CDR3 is TGTGCCAGGGGGACAGGGAACACTGAAGCTTTCTTT. Protein: CARGTGNTEAFF.

The J gene is TRBJ2-7, the V gene TRBV19, with 9 bases that match TRBD2. The trim removed 6 bases at V and 3 bases at J, leaving 12 bases unmatched. Per germline, CDR1 LNHDA and CDR2 SQIVND (reference sequence). The CDR3 is 16 amino acids. The CDR3 DNA reads as TGTGCCAGTAGCCACGTAGGCCTAGCGGGATTCTACGAGCAGTACTTC. This translates into CASSHVGLAGFYEQYF.

The chain has TRBV7-3 and TRBJ2-1, with 13 bases matching TRBD2. The V gene's germline CDR1 is SGHTA and CDR2 FQGTGA. V was pared by 2 bases and J by 9 bases, with 4 bases of the junction left unmatched. The CDR3 spans 15 residues. The CDR3 DNA is TGTGCCAGCAGCTTACGACTAGCGGGAGGCTCTGAGCAGTTCTTC. Translated: CASSLRLAGGSEQFF. The entire variable domain, with the rest obtained from reference TRBV7-3 and TRBJ2-1, is as follows: GAGVSQTPSNKVTEKGKYVELRCDPISGHTALYWYRQSLGQGPEFLIYFQGTGAADDSGLPNDRFFAVRPEGSVSTLKIQRTERGDSAVYLCASSLRLAGGSEQFFGPGTRLTVL.

The chain recombines TRBV19 with TRBJ1-5; no definite D call. The CDR3 runs to 12 residues. The V gene's germline CDR1 is LNHDA and CDR2 SQIVND (reference sequence). This CDR3 is CAIGYSNQPQHF. CDR3 DNA: TGTGCAATCGGTTATAGCAATCAGCCCCAGCATTTT.